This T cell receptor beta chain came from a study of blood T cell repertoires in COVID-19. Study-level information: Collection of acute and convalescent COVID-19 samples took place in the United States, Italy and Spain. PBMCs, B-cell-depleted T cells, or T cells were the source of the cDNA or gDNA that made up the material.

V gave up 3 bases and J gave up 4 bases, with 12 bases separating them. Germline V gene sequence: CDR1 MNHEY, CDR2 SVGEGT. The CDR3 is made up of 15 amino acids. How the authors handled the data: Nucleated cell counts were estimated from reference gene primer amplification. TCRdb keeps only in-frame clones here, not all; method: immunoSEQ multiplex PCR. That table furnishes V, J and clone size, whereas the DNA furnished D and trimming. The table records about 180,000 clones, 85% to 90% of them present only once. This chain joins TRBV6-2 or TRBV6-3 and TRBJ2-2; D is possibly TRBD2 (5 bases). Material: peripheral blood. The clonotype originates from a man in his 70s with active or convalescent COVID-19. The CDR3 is CASSYLVEGTGELFF. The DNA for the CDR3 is TGTGCCAGCAGTTATTTAGTCGAGGGCACCGGGGAGCTGTTTTTT.